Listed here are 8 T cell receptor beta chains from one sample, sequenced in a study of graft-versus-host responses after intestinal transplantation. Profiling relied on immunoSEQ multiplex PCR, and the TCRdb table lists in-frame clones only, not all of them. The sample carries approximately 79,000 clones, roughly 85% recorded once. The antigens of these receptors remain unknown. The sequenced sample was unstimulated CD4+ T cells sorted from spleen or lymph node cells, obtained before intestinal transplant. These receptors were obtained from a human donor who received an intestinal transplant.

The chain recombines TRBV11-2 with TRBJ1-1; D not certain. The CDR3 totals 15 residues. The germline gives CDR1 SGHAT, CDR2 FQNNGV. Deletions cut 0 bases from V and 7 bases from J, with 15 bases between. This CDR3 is CASSLDGVGWNEAFF. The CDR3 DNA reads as TGTGCCAGCAGCTTAGATGGTGTCGGGTGGAATGAAGCTTTCTTT.

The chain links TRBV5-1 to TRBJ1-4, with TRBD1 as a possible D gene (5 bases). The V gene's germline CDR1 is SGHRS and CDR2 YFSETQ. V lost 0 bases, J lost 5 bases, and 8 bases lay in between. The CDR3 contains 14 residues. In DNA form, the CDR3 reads TGCGCCAGCAGCTTGGCGCGGGGCAATGAAAAACTGTTTTTT. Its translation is CASSLARGNEKLFF.

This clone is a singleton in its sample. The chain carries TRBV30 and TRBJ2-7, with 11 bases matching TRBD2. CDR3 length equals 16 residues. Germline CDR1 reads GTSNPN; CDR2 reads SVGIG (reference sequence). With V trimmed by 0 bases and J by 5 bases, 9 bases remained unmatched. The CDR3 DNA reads TGTGCCTGGAGTGTATCGCGGACTAGCGGGTTCCACGAGCAGTACTTC. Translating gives CAWSVSRTSGFHEQYF. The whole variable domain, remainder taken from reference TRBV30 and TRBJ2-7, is SQTIHQWPATLVQPVGSPLSLECTVEGTSNPNLYWYRQAAGRGLQLLFYSVGIGQISSEVPQNLSASRPQDRQFILSSKKLLLSDSGFYLCAWSVSRTSGFHEQYFGPGTRLTVT.

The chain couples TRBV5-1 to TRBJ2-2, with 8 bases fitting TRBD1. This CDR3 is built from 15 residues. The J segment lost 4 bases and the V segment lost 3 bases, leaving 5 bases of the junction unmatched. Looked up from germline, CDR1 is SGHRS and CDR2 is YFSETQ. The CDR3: CASSSRGQVTGELFF. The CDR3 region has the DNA TGCGCCAGCAGCTCCAGGGGGCAGGTCACCGGGGAGCTGTTTTTT.

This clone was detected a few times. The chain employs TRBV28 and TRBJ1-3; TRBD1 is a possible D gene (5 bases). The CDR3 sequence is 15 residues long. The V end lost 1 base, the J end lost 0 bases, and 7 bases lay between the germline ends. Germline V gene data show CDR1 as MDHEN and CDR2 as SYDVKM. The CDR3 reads CASSLSGPSGNTIYF. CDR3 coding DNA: TGTGCCAGCAGTTTATCAGGGCCCTCTGGAAACACCATATATTTT.

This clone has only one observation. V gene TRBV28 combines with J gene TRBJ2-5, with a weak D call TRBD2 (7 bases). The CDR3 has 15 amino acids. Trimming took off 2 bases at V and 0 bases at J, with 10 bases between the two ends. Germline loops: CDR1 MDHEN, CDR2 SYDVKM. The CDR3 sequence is CASSLAGANQETQYF. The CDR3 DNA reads TGTGCCAGCAGTTTAGCGGGGGCTAACCAAGAGACCCAGTACTTC.

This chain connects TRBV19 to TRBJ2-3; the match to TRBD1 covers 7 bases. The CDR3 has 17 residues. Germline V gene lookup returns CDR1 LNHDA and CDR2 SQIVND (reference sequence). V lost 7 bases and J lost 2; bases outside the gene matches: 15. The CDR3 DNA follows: TGTGCCAGTATCCCTCAGGGACAGATACCTTTCACAGATACGCAGTATTTT. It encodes CASIPQGQIPFTDTQYF.

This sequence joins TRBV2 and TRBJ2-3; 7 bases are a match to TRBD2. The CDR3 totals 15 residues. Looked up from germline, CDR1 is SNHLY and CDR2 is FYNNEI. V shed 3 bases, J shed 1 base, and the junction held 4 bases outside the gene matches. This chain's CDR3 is CASSDALAGTDTQYF. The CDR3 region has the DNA TGTGCCAGCAGTGATGCTCTAGCGGGCACAGATACGCAGTATTTT.